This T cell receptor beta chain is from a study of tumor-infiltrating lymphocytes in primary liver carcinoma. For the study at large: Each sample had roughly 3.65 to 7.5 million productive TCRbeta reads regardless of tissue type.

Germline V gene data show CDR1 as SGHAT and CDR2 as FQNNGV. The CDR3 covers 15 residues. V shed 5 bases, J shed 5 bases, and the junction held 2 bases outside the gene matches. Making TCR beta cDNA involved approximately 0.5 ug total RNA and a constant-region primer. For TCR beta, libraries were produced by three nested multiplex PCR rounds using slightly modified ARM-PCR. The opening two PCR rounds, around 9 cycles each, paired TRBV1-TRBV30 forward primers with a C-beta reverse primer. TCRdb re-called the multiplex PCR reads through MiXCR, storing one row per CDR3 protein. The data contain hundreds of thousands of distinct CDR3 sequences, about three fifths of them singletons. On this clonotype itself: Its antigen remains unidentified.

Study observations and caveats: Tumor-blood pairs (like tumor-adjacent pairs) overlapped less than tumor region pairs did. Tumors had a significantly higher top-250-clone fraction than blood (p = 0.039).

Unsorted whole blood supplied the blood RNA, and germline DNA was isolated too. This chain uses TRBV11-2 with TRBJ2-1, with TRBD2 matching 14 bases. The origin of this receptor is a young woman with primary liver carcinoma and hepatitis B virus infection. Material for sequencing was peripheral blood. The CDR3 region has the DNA TGTGCCAGCAGCGAGGGACTAGCGGGGGACAATGAGCAGTTCTTC. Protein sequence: CASSEGLAGDNEQFF.